This T cell receptor beta chain was identified in a study of shared T cell receptors in the human thymus (dated by TCRdb to the early 2020s). With regard to the full study: The study examined how self-reactive, shared T-cell receptor alpha chains are generated in the human thymus.

A word on this clone: Its antigen is unknown. There are no base qualities to consult, and no much larger clone falls within one base.

The library was made by the immunoSEQ multiplex PCR assay. Sourced from immuneACCESS, this table was stored by TCRdb with only in-frame sequences that have V and J called. A share of the clones is absent; for the studies checked, an unresolved V gene accounts for under half, and the remainder has no known explanation. Recorded for this sample are 600,000 to 900,000 clones; 80% to 90% of them occurred a single time. Of the sample, around 0.0094% is held by the ten largest clones. From cysteine to phenylalanine, the CDR3 is 17 amino acids long. Of all the DNA, just the CDR3 is kept, 51 bases in frame from base 1. The germline V gene encodes CDR1 SGHVS and CDR2 FQNEAQ. Trimming removed 0 bases from V and 4 bases from J, leaving 16 bases between the germline ends. Another study also made use of these data, one on human thymus T cells. As that second study puts it: Donors were immunologically healthy infants undergoing open corrective cardiac surgery for congenital heart defects in Finland. Thymus tissue was collected as surgical resects that were removed during corrective cardiac surgery. Biased V and J gene segment usage appeared to be present in both thymic and peripheral blood repertoires. According to the related research, thymic TCR repertoires were highly overlapping among unrelated individuals. The study used eight infant thymus samples plus four related peripheral blood samples to characterize TCR alpha and beta repertoires. Donor ages ranged from about 6 to 244 days, and the cohort comprised six male and a couple of female infants. After being mechanically released from the tissue, thymocytes were kept at -70 degrees C in pellets of about 10-33 million cells. Genomic DNA was extracted from frozen cell pellets with a QIAsymphony instrument. Using the immunoSEQ multiplex PCR assay, the TCRB and TCRAD loci were amplified from a standardized quantity of quality-controlled genomic DNA. The V(D)J region was spanned by amplicons of a length sufficient to cover the CDR3 and to identify V and J genes. The amplicons were sequenced on an Illumina platform via the commercial immunoSEQ service. Primer bias and sequencing errors were corrected using previously described methods, and TCRAD and TCRB definitions followed the IMGT database. Repertoires were analysed with immunoSEQ Analyzer 3.0 and VDJTools, covering basic statistics, V/J segment usage, diversity estimates, rarefaction and pairwise overlap. Chao1, ChaoE, Efron-Thisted, Shannon and inverse Simpson indices were used to estimate diversity, which was also estimated on datasets down-sampled to the smallest sample. Repertoire overlap used strict matching of CDR3 nucleotide sequence, V gene and J gene, with Jaccard-based multidimensional scaling clustering. On average, roughly 800,000 unique TCRB clonotypes were obtained from thymus samples, compared with some 84,000 from blood samples.

Input material: thymocytes. This sequence uses TRBV7-8 and TRBJ1-5; no confident D gene assignment can be made. This clonotype was obtained from a girl under two years old with a congenital heart defect. Donor details come from another sample of the same person, matched by shared clones. DNA sequence: TGTGCCAGCAGCTTAGCTTATAGTCACAGTGAGAATCAGCCCCAGCATTTT. Translated, it reads CASSLAYSHSENQPQHF. The entire variable domain, with the stretches around the CDR3 drawn from the reference TRBV7-8 and TRBJ1-5 proteins, is GAGVSQSPRYKVAKRGQDVALRCDPISGHVSLFWYQQALGQGPEFLTYFQNEAQLDKSGLPSDRFFAERPEGSVSTLKIQRTQQEDSAVYLCASSLAYSHSENQPQHFGDGTRLSIL.